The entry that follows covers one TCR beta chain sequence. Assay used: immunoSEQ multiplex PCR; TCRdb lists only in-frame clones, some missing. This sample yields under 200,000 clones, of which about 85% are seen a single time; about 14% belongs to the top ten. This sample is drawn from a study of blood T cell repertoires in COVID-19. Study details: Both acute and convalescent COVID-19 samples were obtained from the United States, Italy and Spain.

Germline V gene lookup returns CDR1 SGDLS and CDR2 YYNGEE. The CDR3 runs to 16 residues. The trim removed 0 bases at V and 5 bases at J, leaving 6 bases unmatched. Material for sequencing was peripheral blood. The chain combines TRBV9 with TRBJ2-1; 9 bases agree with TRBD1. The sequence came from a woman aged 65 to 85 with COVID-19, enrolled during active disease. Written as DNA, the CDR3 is TGTGCCAGCAGCGTAGGCGAGGGACAGGGTCACAATGAGCAGTTCTTC. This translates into CASSVGEGQGHNEQFF.